This TCR beta chain was recovered during a study of blood T cell repertoires in COVID-19. Turning to the study itself: In each case, the material was cDNA or gDNA derived from T cells, B-cell-depleted T cells, or PBMCs.

After removal of 0 bases from V and 8 bases from J, the junction contained 15 bases not matched to a gene. CDR1 and CDR2 (germline): LGHNA, YSLEER. The CDR3 length is 19 residues. The protocol was immunoSEQ multiplex PCR, while the TCRdb copy is restricted to in-frame clones and leaves out a portion. The repertoire consists of around 250,000 clones, with about 86% occurring once and the leading ten covering approximately 4.4%. This clone was found once. The chain joins TRBV4-3 to TRBJ1-6; TRBD1 agrees at 8 bases. The sequenced sample consisted of peripheral blood. The TCR comes from a man aged 45-65 years with active or convalescent COVID-19. The CDR3 loop is CASSQDGGRGRVLDSPLHF. The CDR3 DNA reads TGCGCCAGCAGCCAAGATGGCGGCAGGGGGCGCGTATTGGATTCACCCCTCCACTTT.